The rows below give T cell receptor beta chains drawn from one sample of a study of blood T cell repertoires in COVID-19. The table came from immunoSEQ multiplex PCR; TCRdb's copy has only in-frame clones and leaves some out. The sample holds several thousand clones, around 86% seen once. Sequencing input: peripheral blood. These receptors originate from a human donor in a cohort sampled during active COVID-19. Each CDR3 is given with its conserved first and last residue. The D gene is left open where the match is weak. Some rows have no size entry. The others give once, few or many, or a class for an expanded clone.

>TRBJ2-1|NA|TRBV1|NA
CTSSQDRDRGRGSHNEQFF
TGCACCAGCAGCCAAGATAGGGACAGGGGACGGGGGTCTCACAATGAGCAGTTCTTC
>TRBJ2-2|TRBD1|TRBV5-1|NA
CASTQGQGHTGELFF
TGCGCCAGCACGCAGGGACAGGGACACACCGGGGAGCTGTTTTTT
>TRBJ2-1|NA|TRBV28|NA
CASTVQGFGSVQFF
TGTGCCAGCACGGTGCAGGGATTCGGATCGGTGCAGTTCTTC
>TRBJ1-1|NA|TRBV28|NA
CASRSDSSLLGFF
TGTGCCAGCAGATCCGACAGCTCGTTGTTGGGCTTTTTT
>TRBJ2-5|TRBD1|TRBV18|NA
CASSPLGTASQETQYF
TGTGCCAGCTCACCTCTAGGGACAGCCTCTCAAGAGACCCAGTACTTC
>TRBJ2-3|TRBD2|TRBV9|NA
CASSVSGRASTDTQYF
TGTGCCAGCAGCGTAAGCGGGAGGGCTAGCACAGATACGCAGTATTTT
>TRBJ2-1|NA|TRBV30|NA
CASSPGGVYNEQFF
TGTGCCTCCTCCCCGGGCGGGGTATACAATGAGCAGTTCTTC
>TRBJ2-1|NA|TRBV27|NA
CASSSSLYSYNEQFF
TGTGCCAGCAGTTCGAGTCTATACTCCTACAATGAGCAGTTCTTC
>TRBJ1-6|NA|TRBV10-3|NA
CAISESSRGSNSPLHF
TGTGCCATCAGTGAGTCGAGCAGGGGAAGTAATTCACCCCTCCACTTT
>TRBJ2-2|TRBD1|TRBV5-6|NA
CASSQDRDRELADHRGAVF
TGTGCCAGCAGTCAAGACCGGGACAGGGAGTTAGCTGATCACCGGGGAGCTGTTTTT
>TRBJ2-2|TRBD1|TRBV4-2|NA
CASSQTDRVTGELFF
TGTGCCAGCAGCCAAACGGACAGGGTCACCGGGGAGCTGTTTTTT
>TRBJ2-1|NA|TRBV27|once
CASSLYSDSEQFF
TGTGCCAGCAGTTTATATTCCGACAGTGAGCAGTTCTTC
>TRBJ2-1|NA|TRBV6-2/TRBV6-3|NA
CASSYPMEQFF
TGTGCCAGCAGTTACCCCATGGAGCAGTTCTTC
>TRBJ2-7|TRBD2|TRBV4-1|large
CASSLGLAGSYEQYF
TGCGCCAGCAGTCTAGGCCTAGCGGGCTCCTACGAGCAGTACTTC
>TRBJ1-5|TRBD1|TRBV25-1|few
CASSEAGQGYQPQHF
TGTGCCAGCAGTGAGGCCGGACAGGGGTATCAGCCCCAGCATTTT
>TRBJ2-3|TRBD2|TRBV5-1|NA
CASSVTGTSGRASTDTQYF
TGCGCCAGCAGCGTTACCGGGACTAGCGGGAGGGCCAGCACAGATACGCAGTATTTT
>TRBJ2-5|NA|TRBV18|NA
CASSGALGETQYF
TGTGCCAGCTCAGGGGCTTTAGGAGAGACCCAGTACTTC
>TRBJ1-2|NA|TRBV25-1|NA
CASSDGGHGYTF
TGTGCCAGCAGTGATGGAGGGCATGGCTACACCTTC
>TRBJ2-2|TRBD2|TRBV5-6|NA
CASSLSGRGTGELFF
TGTGCCAGCAGCCTTAGCGGGAGAGGCACCGGGGAGCTGTTTTTT
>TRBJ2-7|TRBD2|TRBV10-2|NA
CASSDGLAGPYEQYF
TGCGCCAGCAGTGATGGGCTAGCGGGACCCTACGAGCAGTACTTC
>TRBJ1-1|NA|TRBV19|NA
CASSIQGMNTEAFF
TGTGCCAGTAGTATCCAGGGGATGAACACTGAAGCTTTCTTT
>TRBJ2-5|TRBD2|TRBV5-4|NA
CASSLLGGPLETQYF
TGTGCCAGCAGCTTGCTGGGAGGGCCCTTGGAGACCCAGTACTTC
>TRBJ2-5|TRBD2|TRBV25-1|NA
CASRPGLAGWETQYF
TGTGCCAGCAGACCGGGACTAGCGGGATGGGAGACCCAGTACTTC
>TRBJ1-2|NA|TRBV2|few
CASNIAGGEDGYTF
TGTGCCAGCAACATCGCCGGGGGAGAGGATGGCTACACCTTC
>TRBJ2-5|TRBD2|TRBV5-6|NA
CASSSGLEETQYF
TGTGCCAGCAGCTCCGGACTAGAAGAGACCCAGTACTTC
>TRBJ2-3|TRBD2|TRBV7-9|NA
CASSLLAGGPTDTQYF
TGTGCCAGCAGCTTATTAGCGGGAGGGCCAACAGATACGCAGTATTTT
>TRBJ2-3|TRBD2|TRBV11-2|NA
CASSPLRAGVSDTQYF
TGTGCCAGCAGTCCGCTGCGAGCGGGAGTTTCAGATACGCAGTATTTT
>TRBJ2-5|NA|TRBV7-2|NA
CASSLARGRETQYF
TGTGCCAGCAGCTTAGCGCGGGGGCGAGAGACCCAGTACTTC
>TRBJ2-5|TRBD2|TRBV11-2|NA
CASSTGTSGQETQYF
TGTGCCAGCAGCACCGGGACTAGCGGGCAAGAGACCCAGTACTTC
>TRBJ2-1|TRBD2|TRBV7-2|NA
CASSLLAGGYNEQFF
TGTGCCAGCAGCTTACTAGCGGGTGGCTACAATGAGCAGTTCTTC
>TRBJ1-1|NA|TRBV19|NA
CASSIGGAAEAFF
TGTGCCAGTAGTATTGGTGGGGCGGCCGAAGCTTTCTTT
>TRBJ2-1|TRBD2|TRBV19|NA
CASSIVLASAYNEQFF
TGTGCCAGTAGTATAGTACTAGCGAGCGCCTACAATGAGCAGTTCTTC
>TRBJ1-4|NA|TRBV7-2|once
CASSTQTGPNEKLFF
TGTGCCAGCAGCACTCAGACAGGACCGAATGAAAAACTGTTTTTT
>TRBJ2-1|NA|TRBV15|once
CATSPGQSEQFF
TGTGCCACCAGCCCAGGTCAAAGTGAGCAGTTCTTC
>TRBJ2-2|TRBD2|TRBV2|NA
CASRPGPLAGAANTGELFF
TGTGCCAGCAGACCAGGGCCCCTAGCGGGAGCTGCTAACACCGGGGAGCTGTTTTTT
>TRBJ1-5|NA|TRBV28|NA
CASSPRGRGEIQPQHF
TGTGCCAGCAGCCCCCGGGGCCGGGGGGAAATTCAGCCCCAGCATTTT
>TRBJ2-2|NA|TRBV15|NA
CATSRDRMMVEFGTGELFF
TGTGCCACCAGCAGAGATAGAATGATGGTCGAGTTTGGCACCGGGGAGCTGTTTTTT
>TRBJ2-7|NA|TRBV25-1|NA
CASSARGYEQYF
TGTGCCAGCAGTGCTAGGGGCTACGAGCAGTACTTC
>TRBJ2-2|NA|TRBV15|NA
CATKRQAFRGAVF
TGTGCCACTAAGAGACAGGCCTTTAGGGGAGCTGTTTTT
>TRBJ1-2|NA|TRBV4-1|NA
CASSQEWAYRDYGYTF
TGCGCCAGCAGCCAAGAGTGGGCCTACCGCGACTATGGCTACACCTTC
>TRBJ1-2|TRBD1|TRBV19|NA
CASTFSTGLGGYTF
TGTGCCAGTACCTTTTCGACAGGGCTCGGCGGCTACACCTTC
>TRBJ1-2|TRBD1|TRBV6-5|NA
CASTSRQGAGYTF
TGTGCCAGCACCAGCCGACAGGGGGCTGGCTACACCTTC
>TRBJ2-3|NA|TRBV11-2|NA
CASSSGDTQYF
TGTGCCAGCAGCTCGGGAGATACGCAGTATTTT
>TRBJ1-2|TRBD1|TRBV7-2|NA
CASSSRDRGLVYGYTF
TGTGCCAGCAGCTCCCGGGACAGGGGCTTAGTCTATGGCTACACCTTC
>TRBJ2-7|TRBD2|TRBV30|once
CAWSGVAGATYEQYF
TGTGCCTGGAGCGGCGTAGCGGGAGCCACCTACGAGCAGTACTTC
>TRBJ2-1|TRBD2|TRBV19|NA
CASSTESGRADNEQFF
TGTGCCAGTAGTACAGAAAGCGGGAGGGCCGACAATGAGCAGTTCTTC
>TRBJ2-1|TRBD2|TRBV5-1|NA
CASSWGLAVYNEQFF
TGCGCCAGCAGCTGGGGACTAGCGGTCTACAATGAGCAGTTCTTC
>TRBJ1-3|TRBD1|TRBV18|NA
CASSPSQGDTIYF
TGTGCCAGCTCTCCGTCGCAGGGGGACACCATATATTTT
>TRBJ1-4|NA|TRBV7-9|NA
CASSLSGTLAATNEKLFF
TGTGCCAGCAGCCTTAGCGGGACACTAGCCGCAACTAATGAAAAACTGTTTTTT
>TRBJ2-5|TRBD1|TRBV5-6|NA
CASSGGQVVIEETQYF
TGTGCCAGCAGCGGGGGACAGGTGGTTATTGAAGAGACCCAGTACTTC
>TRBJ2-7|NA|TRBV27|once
CASSSLGAYEQYF
TGTGCCAGCAGTTCCCTCGGAGCATACGAGCAGTACTTC
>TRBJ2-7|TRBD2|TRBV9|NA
CASSVTDAGVYEQYF
TGTGCCAGCAGCGTAACCGATGCGGGAGTCTACGAGCAGTACTTC
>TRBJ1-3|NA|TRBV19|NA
CASSIRASGNTIYF
TGTGCCAGTAGTATCCGAGCCTCTGGAAACACCATATATTTT
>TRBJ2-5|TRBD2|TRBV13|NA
CASSPSGRPQETQYF
TGTGCCAGCAGCCCCAGCGGGAGGCCACAAGAGACCCAGTACTTC
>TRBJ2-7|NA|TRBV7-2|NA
CASSWGVNSYEQYF
TGTGCCAGCAGCTGGGGGGTAAACTCCTACGAGCAGTACTTC
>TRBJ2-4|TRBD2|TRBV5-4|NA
CASSLEGTSGNLAKNIQYF
TGTGCCAGCAGCTTGGAAGGGACTAGCGGCAATCTAGCCAAAAACATTCAGTACTTC
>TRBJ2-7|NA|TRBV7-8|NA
CASSYPGSYEQYF
TGTGCCAGCAGCTACCCAGGGTCCTACGAGCAGTACTTC
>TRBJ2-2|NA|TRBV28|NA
CASSPPRTGELFF
TGTGCCAGCAGTCCACCCAGGACCGGGGAGCTGTTTTTT
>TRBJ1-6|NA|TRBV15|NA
CATSRYRESSYNSPLHF
TGTGCCACCAGCAGGTACCGGGAGAGCTCCTATAATTCACCCCTCCACTTT
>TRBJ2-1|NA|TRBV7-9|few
CASNDQGFHEQFF
TGTGCCAGCAATGACCAGGGGTTTCATGAGCAGTTCTTC